This T cell receptor (beta chain) is from a study of blood T cell repertoires in COVID-19 (dated by TCRdb to 2020 to 2021). Regarding the research as a whole: Collaborator samples came from the United States, Italy and Spain and covered acute and convalescent phases of COVID-19. The material from the prospective study consisted of cDNA or gDNA derived from T cells, B-cell-depleted T cells, or PBMCs. The dataset comprised deeply sampled blood TCRbeta repertoires from subjects exposed to, actively infected with, or recovered from COVID-19. A freely available public database, intended as a resource for researchers studying the immune response to SARS-CoV-2, is where the repertoires were released. The samples were drawn from two sources: the first 160 participants of the ongoing ImmuneRACE study, and 1,254 subjects contributed by 6 global collaborators. A de-identified subject ID, COVID-19 status, age in years and sex were almost always included in the sample metadata. Where HLA class I and class II types were available, the types were taken from metadata supplied by the sample provider, not from assay-based typing.

Each collaborating institution followed its own protocols to collect whole blood in K2EDTA tubes. For TCRbeta analysis, collaborator samples were shipped as frozen whole blood, as isolated PBMCs, or as DNA extracted from either sample type. TCRbeta CDR3 regions were amplified from genomic DNA using the immunoSEQ Assay, a bias-controlled multiplex PCR. On the study's bioinformatics: The number of nucleated cells in each sample was estimated from the amplification of reference gene primers within the assay. Sequence reads were collapsed and filtered to measure the absolute abundance of every unique TCRbeta CDR3 rearrangement. For each sample, productive Simpson clonality was calculated as the square root of Simpson's diversity index over productive rearrangements. TCRdb re-hosts the immuneACCESS table, in-frame sequences only. Its copies lack some clones; in the studies checked, an unresolved V gene accounts for under half of them, and the cause for the rest is not known. The V and J calls and clone size were taken over from that table, and D and trimming were inferred from the DNA. This sample holds roughly 61,000 clones; under 90% were observed only once. Approximately 4.5% of the sample is taken by the ten largest.

Germline trimming amounts to 6 bases on V and 7 bases on J, with 11 as the count of junction bases outside the gene matches. CDR3 length: 16 amino acids, cysteine to phenylalanine. Of all the DNA, just the CDR3 is kept, 48 bases in frame from base 1. As encoded in the germline V gene (reference sequence), CDR1 is LNHDA while CDR2 is SQIVND. The investigation overall reported the following: The amount of clinical and demographic metadata varied by source and participant and was provided uncurated.

As to this clone: Its antigen is still unknown. The input lacks base qualities; no much larger clone sits a single base away.

What was sequenced was peripheral blood. The clonotype comes from a man aged 40-50 years with active COVID-19. The chain is made from TRBV19 and TRBJ2-2; 10 nucleotides in the junction match TRBD2. CDR3 loop: CASRKSSGRRNGELFF. The DNA is as follows: TGTGCCAGTAGGAAGAGTAGCGGGAGGCGTAACGGGGAGCTGTTTTTT.